Below are 18 T cell receptor beta chains sequenced from a single sample in a study of T-cell memory formation after mild COVID-19. Each CDR3 protein gets one entry after TCRdb re-called the 5' RACE reads with MiXCR. The sample shows fewer than 250,000 distinct CDR3 sequences, 25% to 35% of them seen only once. Sequenced: PBMCs or a T cell subset sorted from them (not recorded which). All receptors come from an adult woman who had mild COVID-19 (a few samples of this study predate the infection). Cell type and time point are not known.

This chain uses TRBV7-3 with TRBJ2-1, with D perhaps matching TRBD1 or TRBD2 (5 bases each). From germline, CDR1 is SGHTA and CDR2 FQGTGA. V was clipped by 8 bases and J by 8 bases, with 16 bases between them. The CDR3 contains 13 residues. CDR3 sequence: CASREGRGDEQFF. DNA for the CDR3: TGTGCCAGCCGAGAGGGCCGGGGCGATGAGCAGTTCTTC.

The chain employs TRBV7-9 and TRBJ2-2; 12 nucleotides match TRBD2. With V trimmed by 3 bases and J by 3 bases, 2 bases remained unmatched. Germline V CDR1 and CDR2: SEHNR, FQNEAQ (reference sequence). This CDR3 comprises 16 residues. The CDR3 protein is CASSLTSGGYTGELFF. CDR3 coding DNA: TGTGCCAGCAGCTTGACTAGCGGGGGTTACACCGGGGAGCTGTTTTTT.

This chain uses TRBV7-3 with TRBJ2-5, with 7 bases lining up with TRBD1. From germline, CDR1 is SGHTA and CDR2 FQGTGA. V dropped 4 bases and J dropped 7; count of bases not matched to a gene: 6. The CDR3 totals 13 residues. The DNA for the CDR3 is TGTGCCAGCAGCTCAGACAGGGCGGGGACCCAGTACTTC. It translates to CASSSDRAGTQYF.

V gene TRBV4-3 combines with J gene TRBJ2-2, with no clear D. In germline, CDR1 is LGHNA, CDR2 YSLEER. V was shortened by 0 bases and J by 7 bases, with 6 bases between the two germline ends. This CDR3 region has 13 residues. The CDR3 protein is CASSQDGGGELFF. CDR3 DNA sequence: TGCGCCAGCAGCCAAGATGGTGGCGGGGAGCTGTTTTTT.

This clonotype showed up just a few times. The chain joins TRBV5-1 to TRBJ2-1, with TRBD2 matching over 8 bases. The V gene's germline CDR1 is SGHRS and CDR2 YFSETQ. With 0 bases clipped from V and 0 bases from J, the junction kept 5 bases outside the gene matches. This CDR3 contains 17 residues. As DNA, the CDR3 is TGCGCCAGCAGCTTGGGCGGGGGGACCCCCTCCTACAATGAGCAGTTCTTC. Its translation: CASSLGGGTPSYNEQFF.

This clonotype came up once. The rearrangement uses TRBV30 and TRBJ2-1, with D possibly TRBD1 on 6 matching bases. Germline CDR1 GTSNPN, CDR2 SVGIG (reference sequence). The CDR3 sequence is 12 residues long. Trimming removed 1 base at V and 12 bases at J, with 13 bases between. DNA for the CDR3: TGTGCCTGGAGTGGTTCGGGCAGGGGGCAGTTCTTC. As protein: CAWSGSGRGQFF.

This clonotype has only a few counts. The rearrangement links TRBV4-3 to TRBJ2-5; D assignment may be TRBD1 or TRBD2 (5 bases each). Germline loops: CDR1 LGHNA, CDR2 YSLEER. The length of the CDR3 is 14 residues. V lost 5 bases, J lost 1 base, and 11 bases lay in between. The CDR3 here is CASSSGTGQETQYF. CDR3 sequence (DNA): TGCGCCAGCAGCTCAGGGACGGGCCAAGAGACCCAGTACTTC.

The rearrangement uses TRBV7-3 and TRBJ2-1, with a tentative D call TRBD2 (7 bases). The CDR3 spans 14 residues. Germline-derived CDR1 and CDR2 are SGHTA and FQGTGA. The germline V and J ends were trimmed by 4 bases and 2 bases, with 9 bases remaining between them. Here the CDR3 DNA reads TGTGCCAGCAGCTGGGGGGGGCCCTACAATGAGCAGTTCTTC. Translation gives CASSWGGPYNEQFF.

This clonotype has a handful of counts. The chain recombines TRBV11-2 with TRBJ1-1; no clear D. The CDR3 runs to 12 residues. Germline CDR1 and CDR2: SGHAT and FQNNGV. Trimming cost V 5 bases and J 6 bases, with 10 bases left between them. The CDR3 coding sequence is TGTGCCAGCAGCCTATTTGGAGCTGAAGCTTTCTTT. Translated: CASSLFGAEAFF.

This rearrangement joins TRBV20-1 to TRBJ2-1, with D perhaps matching TRBD1 or TRBD2 (5 bases each). The CDR3 extends over 13 amino acids. The germline V gene encodes CDR1 DFQATT and CDR2 SNEGSKA (reference sequence). The CDR3: CSGTERTYNEQFF. Written as DNA, the CDR3 is TGCAGCGGGACCGAGCGGACCTACAATGAGCAGTTCTTC.

This chain uses TRBV5-4 with TRBJ2-1; 8 bases match TRBD2. The CDR3 has 17 residues. Germline V gives CDR1 SGHNT, CDR2 YYREEE (reference sequence). J gave up 4 bases and V 4 bases, and 13 bases lay outside the gene matches. The CDR3 DNA reads TGTGCCAGCAGCCCACTCGGGACCGCGGGGGGTTACAATGAGCAGTTCTTC. It translates to CASSPLGTAGGYNEQFF.

The chain links TRBV9 to TRBJ2-3; D tentatively fits TRBD1 or TRBD2 (5 bases each). The germline CDR1 and CDR2 sequences are SGDLS and YYNGEE. V shed 0 bases and J shed 6 bases, with 17 bases lying between them. The CDR3 length is 16 residues. The DNA of the CDR3 is TGTGCCAGCAGCGTAGCTACGGGGCCCAGGGTTGATACGCAGTATTTT. This gives the protein CASSVATGPRVDTQYF.

CDR3 in DNA: TGTGCCAGCAGGGACAGCGGAGTGTCGTCGGTAGAAAAACTGTTTTTT. This codes for CASRDSGVSSVEKLFF. This sequence joins TRBV12-3 or TRBV12-4 and TRBJ1-4, with D perhaps TRBD1 (6 bases). The CDR3 runs 16 residues. The ends were cut back, 6 bases at V and 8 bases at J, with 22 bases in the middle.

V gene TRBV5-8 combines with J gene TRBJ2-7; weak D call: TRBD1 (6 bases). The CDR3 consists of 8 residues. CDR1 is SGHTS and CDR2 is YDEGEE in the germline V gene. DNA of the CDR3: TGTGCCAGCAACCAGGGGTTAGTC. This codes for CASNQGLV.

This sequence joins TRBV24-1 and TRBJ1-4; TRBD1 matches at 8 bases. The germline V gene has CDR1 KGHDR and CDR2 SFDVKD. CDR3 length: 14 residues. Unmatched junction bases numbered 5, after V lost 4 bases and J lost 8 bases. The CDR3, as DNA: TGTGCCACCAGTGAGGATCAGGGGGCCGAAAAACTGTTTTTT. Translated, it gives CATSEDQGAEKLFF.

This clonotype was picked up a small number of times. The chain employs TRBV2 and TRBJ1-2; the D gene is possibly TRBD1 (5 bases). The germline V and J ends were trimmed by 6 bases and 4 bases, with 15 bases remaining between them. This CDR3 is 14 amino acids long. Germline V gene sequence: CDR1 SNHLY, CDR2 FYNNEI. The CDR3: CASRSRALLYGYTF. DNA of the CDR3: TGTGCCAGCAGGTCCAGGGCCTTACTCTATGGCTACACCTTC.

Here the CDR3 reads CASSYSPLFTQYF. CDR3 sequence (DNA): TGTGCCAGCAGTTACTCCCCCCTTTTCACGCAGTATTTT. The genes are TRBV6-2 or TRBV6-3 and TRBJ2-3; D remains unclear. This CDR3 is 13 amino acids long. Trimming took 0 bases from V and 9 from J, leaving 10 bases between them. Germline CDR1 and CDR2: MNHEY and SVGEGT.

The chain employs TRBV7-9 and TRBJ1-2; 8 nucleotides line up with TRBD1. This CDR3 is built from 16 residues. Looked up from germline, CDR1 is SEHNR and CDR2 is FQNEAQ (reference sequence). V was clipped by 5 bases and J by 4 bases; unmatched bases: 12. The CDR3 reads CASSLGQGQVLYGYTF. The CDR3 region has the DNA TGTGCCAGCAGCCTAGGACAGGGTCAGGTTCTCTATGGCTACACCTTC.